The 11 T cell receptor beta chains presented below share a single source sample, sequenced in a study of blood T cell repertoires in COVID-19. Sequenced by immunoSEQ multiplex PCR; TCRdb stores in-frame clones only, minus some. This sample has 280,000 or so clones, with about 83% found just once. Source material: peripheral blood. Source of these receptors: a woman between 50 and 59 years old who had recovered from COVID-19.

The V gene is TRBV6-1, the J gene TRBJ2-7; tentative D call: TRBD2 (5 bases). Trimming cost V 0 bases and J 4 bases, with 16 bases left between them. CDR3 length: 16 residues. The germline CDR1 and CDR2 sequences are MNHNS and SASEGT. For the CDR3, the DNA is TGTGCCAGCAGTGAAGCGCACGGGGTAAGGGTTTACGAGCAGTACTTC. Amino acids: CASSEAHGVRVYEQYF.

V is TRBV3-1 (or the pseudogene TRBV3-2) and J is TRBJ1-2; TRBD1 matches at 8 bases. V trimming: 4 bases; J trimming: 2 bases; junction bases outside the gene matches: 24. Germline CDR1 reads LGHDT; CDR2 reads YNNKEL (reference sequence). The length of the CDR3 is 21 residues. The CDR3 coding sequence is TGTGCCAGCAGCCTACCAGGTCCCGGCTGGACAGGGATCTTTTCGAACTATGGCTACACCTTC. Its translation is CASSLPGPGWTGIFSNYGYTF.

This sequence joins TRBV28 and TRBJ1-1; no reliable D call. The CDR3 is made up of 13 amino acids. Trimming cost V 3 bases and J 5 bases, with 10 bases left between them. Germline V gives CDR1 MDHEN, CDR2 SYDVKM. DNA for the CDR3: TGTGCCAGCAGTTTTTCGGGTGAGACTGAAGCTTTCTTT. It yields the protein CASSFSGETEAFF.

V usage is TRBV5-1 and J usage is TRBJ2-5, with a weak D call TRBD2 (6 bases). V gave up 0 bases and J gave up 5 bases, with 11 bases separating them. Germline V lookup: CDR1 SGHRS, CDR2 YFSETQ. The CDR3 has 14 residues. CDR3 bases: TGCGCCAGCAGCTTGGAGGAGGGCTGGGAGACCCAGTACTTC. This codes for CASSLEEGWETQYF. Together with reference TRBV5-1 and TRBJ2-5, the CDR3 gives the full variable domain: KAGVTQTPRYLIKTRGQQVTLSCSPISGHRSVSWYQQTPGQGLQFLFEYFSETQRNKGNFPGRFSGRQFSNSRSEMNVSTLELGDSALYLCASSLEEGWETQYFGPGTRLLVL.

This clone occurred many times. The chain recombines TRBV15 with TRBJ1-1; no firm D call. This CDR3 comprises 11 residues. V was shortened by 5 bases and J by 6 bases, with 7 bases between the two germline ends. Germline loops: CDR1 LNHNV, CDR2 YYDKDF (reference sequence). CDR3 sequence (DNA): TGTGCCACCAGCCTAGTCTCTGAAGCTTTCTTT. Protein product: CATSLVSEAFF.

This clone was found many times. This chain connects TRBV30 to TRBJ2-7; tentative D call: TRBD1 (6 bases). The CDR3 is 13 amino acids. Trimming left V 2 bases short and J 0 bases short, with 8 bases between. CDR1 and CDR2 (germline): GTSNPN, SVGIG (reference sequence). This chain's CDR3 is CAWSSGASYEQYF. The CDR3 DNA sequence: TGTGCCTGGAGTTCAGGGGCCTCCTACGAGCAGTACTTC. The complete variable domain, with remaining parts taken from reference TRBV30 and TRBJ2-7, reads SQTIHQWPATLVQPVGSPLSLECTVEGTSNPNLYWYRQAAGRGLQLLFYSVGIGQISSEVPQNLSASRPQDRQFILSSKKLLLSDSGFYLCAWSSGASYEQYFGPGTRLTVT.

The CDR3 region is CASSAGTAKHEAFF. The DNA of the CDR3 is TGTGCCAGCAGCGCAGGGACAGCTAAACATGAAGCTTTCTTT. The chain employs TRBV9 and TRBJ1-1; the match to TRBD1 covers 7 bases. This CDR3 spans 14 amino acids. Germline trimming cut 3 bases from V and 7 bases from J; bases unmatched to any gene: 9. Per the germline V gene, CDR1 is SGDLS and CDR2 is YYNGEE.

This chain links TRBV28 with TRBJ1-5; D may be TRBD1 (6 bases). CDR3 length: 15 amino acids. Germline assignment: CDR1 MDHEN and CDR2 SYDVKM. Trimming took 3 bases from V and 7 from J, leaving 16 bases between them. CDR3 nucleotides: TGTGCCAGCAGTTTGGCAGGGGAGTCTGTGCAGCCCCAGCATTTT. Protein: CASSLAGESVQPQHF.

The table lists this clone with a few counts. The chain links TRBV5-6 to TRBJ1-1; D unclear. Germline V CDR1 and CDR2: SGHDT, YYEEEE. The CDR3 extends over 13 amino acids. V lost 0 bases to trimming and J lost 4 bases, with 7 bases between them. The CDR3 is CASSLGGLTEAFF. In nucleotides, the CDR3 is TGTGCCAGCAGCTTGGGCGGGCTCACTGAAGCTTTCTTT.

In this sample, this clone turned up once. Distinct nucleotide sequences in the sample also encode this CDR3. The genes are TRBV5-1 and TRBJ1-4; D ambiguous. The CDR3 totals 15 residues. Germline-derived CDR1 and CDR2 are SGHRS and YFSETQ. With 0 bases removed from V and 0 bases from J, the gap between germline ends came to 6 bases. This CDR3 reads CASSLDGATNEKLFF. The CDR3 DNA sequence: TGCGCCAGCAGCTTGGACGGAGCAACTAATGAAAAACTGTTTTTT.

The V call is TRBV7-2, the J call TRBJ2-5, with 9 bases fitting TRBD1. Trimming took 4 bases from V and 0 from J; bases not matched to a gene: 3. Germline V gives CDR1 SGHTA, CDR2 FQGNSA. This CDR3 contains 15 residues. The CDR3 nucleotides are TGTGCCAGCAGCTACGACAGGGGGAACCAAGAGACCCAGTACTTC. Protein product: CASSYDRGNQETQYF.